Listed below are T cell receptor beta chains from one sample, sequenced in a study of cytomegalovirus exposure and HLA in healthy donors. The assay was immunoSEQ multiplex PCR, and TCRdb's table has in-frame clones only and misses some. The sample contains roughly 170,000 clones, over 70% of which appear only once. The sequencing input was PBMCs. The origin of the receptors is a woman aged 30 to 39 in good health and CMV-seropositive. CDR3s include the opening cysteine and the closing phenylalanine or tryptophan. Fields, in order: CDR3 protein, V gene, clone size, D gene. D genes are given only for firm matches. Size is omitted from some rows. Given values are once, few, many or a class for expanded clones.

cdr3_aa: CASKGSSGVHTDTQYF
v_call: TRBV25-1
clone_size: few
d_call: TRBD2

cdr3_aa: CASSHDQGATEAFF
v_call: TRBV4-1
clone_size: .
d_call: TRBD1

cdr3_aa: CASSLPREAGELFF
v_call: TRBV7-9
clone_size: once
d_call: TRBD2

cdr3_aa: CATHQREGSYEQYF
v_call: TRBV10-1
clone_size: .
d_call: TRBD2

cdr3_aa: CASQDGLTGELFF
v_call: TRBV28
clone_size: .
d_call: .

cdr3_aa: CASSLGVIDRDEKLFF
v_call: TRBV11-2
clone_size: .
d_call: TRBD1

cdr3_aa: CATSRDPWTELYEQYF
v_call: TRBV15
clone_size: once
d_call: .

cdr3_aa: CASSLGGRVATGELFF
v_call: TRBV28
clone_size: few
d_call: .

cdr3_aa: CASMPLAGGGETQYF
v_call: TRBV27
clone_size: .
d_call: TRBD2

cdr3_aa: CASSQVEGGQPQHF
v_call: TRBV4-2
clone_size: .
d_call: .

cdr3_aa: CAWSVSGRNTEAFF
v_call: TRBV30
clone_size: .
d_call: .

cdr3_aa: CASSTVRDRGSYEQYF
v_call: TRBV5-1
clone_size: once
d_call: TRBD1

cdr3_aa: CASSLSMGQSNQPQHF
v_call: TRBV27
clone_size: .
d_call: .

cdr3_aa: CASSTENNEQFF
v_call: TRBV9
clone_size: .
d_call: .